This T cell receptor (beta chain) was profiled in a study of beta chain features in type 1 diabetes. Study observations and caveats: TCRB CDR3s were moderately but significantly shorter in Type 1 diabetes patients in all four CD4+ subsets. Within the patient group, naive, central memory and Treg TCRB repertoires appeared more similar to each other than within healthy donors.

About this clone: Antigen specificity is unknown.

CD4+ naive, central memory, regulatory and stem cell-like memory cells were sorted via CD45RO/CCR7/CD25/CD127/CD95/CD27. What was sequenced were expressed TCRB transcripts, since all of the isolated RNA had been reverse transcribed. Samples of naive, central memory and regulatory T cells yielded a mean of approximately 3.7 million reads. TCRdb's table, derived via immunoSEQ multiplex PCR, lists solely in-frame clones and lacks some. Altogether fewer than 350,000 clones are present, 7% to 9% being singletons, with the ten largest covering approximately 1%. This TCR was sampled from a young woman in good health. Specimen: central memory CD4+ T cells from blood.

The CDR3 coding sequence is TGTGCCAGCAGTGAATGGGAGACCCAGTACTTC. This gives the protein CASSEWETQYF. The rearrangement joins TRBV6-1 to TRBJ2-5; D is uncertain. This CDR3 has 11 residues. In germline, CDR1 is MNHNS, CDR2 SASEGT. V was pared by 2 bases and J by 5 bases, with 3 bases between.